These 30 T cell receptor beta chains were sequenced from one sample in a study of technical replicates of blood from a few donors (dated by TCRdb to 2016 to 2017). Receptor libraries were prepared by the immunoSEQ multiplex PCR assay. TCRdb's version of the immuneACCESS table is confined to in-frame rearrangements and falls short of the full clone set. An unresolved V gene accounts for under half of the shortfall where checked; the remainder is of unknown origin. The sample yields about 69,000 clones; 80% to 90% were counted once. The ten largest make up around 4.6% of the sample. The sample taken for sequencing was PBMCs. The receptors stem from a human donor in good health. Some clones in this sample may be carry-over from other donors' samples.

The rearrangement joins TRBV18 to TRBJ2-7; tentative D call: TRBD2 (5 bases). Trimming left V 2 bases short and J 5 bases short, with 19 bases between. Per the germline V gene, CDR1 is KGHSH and CDR2 is LQKENI. The CDR3 sequence is 16 residues long. The CDR3 coding sequence is TGTGCCAGCTCACCAACACTACTAGTGGGCGGAGACGAGCAGTACTTC. It yields the protein CASSPTLLVGGDEQYF. Full variable domain (outside the CDR3, taken from reference TRBV18 and TRBJ2-7): NAGVMQNPRHLVRRRGQEARLRCSPMKGHSHVYWYRQLPEEGLKFMVYLQKENIIDESGMPKERFSAEFPKEGPSILRIQQVVRGDSAAYFCASSPTLLVGGDEQYFGPGTRLTVT.

This chain uses TRBV10-3 with TRBJ2-5; 9 bases are a match to TRBD1. CDR1 ENHRY and CDR2 SYGVKD come from the germline V gene. Trimming at V came to 8 bases and at J to 4 bases, leaving 8 bases not matched to a gene. CDR3 size: 14 residues. The CDR3 region is CAIGEQGAGETQYF. In DNA form, the CDR3 reads TGTGCCATCGGCGAACAGGGGGCAGGAGAGACCCAGTACTTC.

A single count supports this clone. V and J are TRBV7-9 and TRBJ1-2; a possible D gene is TRBD1 (5 bases). There are 15 residues in the CDR3. CDR1 SEHNR and CDR2 FQNEAQ come from the germline V gene (reference sequence). Trimming stripped 4 bases from V and 6 bases from J, with 18 bases between. This chain's CDR3 is CASSYPGTPGDGYTF. As DNA, the CDR3 is TGTGCCAGCAGCTACCCCGGGACCCCGGGGGATGGCTACACCTTC. Using reference TRBV7-9 and TRBJ1-2 for the parts outside the CDR3, the full variable domain is DTGVSQNPRHKITKRGQNVTFRCDPISEHNRLYWYRQTLGQGPEFLTYFQNEAQLEKSRLLSDRFSAERPKGSFSTLEIQRTEQGDSAMYLCASSYPGTPGDGYTFGSGTRLTVV.

The V and J genes are TRBV6-5 and TRBJ1-2, with D maybe TRBD1 (5 bases). The CDR3 has 13 residues. The V gene lost 2 bases and the J gene lost 4 bases, with 8 bases spanning the gap. Germline V gives CDR1 MNHEY, CDR2 SVGAGI. The CDR3: CASSYDRFYGYTF. The CDR3 nucleotides are TGTGCCAGCAGTTACGACAGATTCTATGGCTACACCTTC.

The J gene is TRBJ2-7, the V gene TRBV7-2; a possible D gene is TRBD2 (5 bases). Germline V gene sequence: CDR1 SGHTA, CDR2 FQGNSA. V was trimmed by 2 bases and J by 6 bases, leaving 14 bases between them. This CDR3 spans 14 amino acids. The DNA for the CDR3 is TGTGCCAGCAGCTTAATCCGCCTGAGGGCCGAGCAGTACTTC. It specifies CASSLIRLRAEQYF.

The rearrangement joins TRBV4-3 to TRBJ2-1; D call uncertain. Per germline, CDR1 LGHNA and CDR2 YSLEER. The V gene lost 0 bases and the J gene lost 0 bases, with 12 bases spanning the gap. CDR3 size: 17 residues. Here the CDR3 reads CASSQDNVRSSYNEQFF. The CDR3 bases are TGCGCCAGCAGCCAAGATAACGTCCGCAGCTCCTACAATGAGCAGTTCTTC.

The V gene is TRBV7-2, the J gene TRBJ1-1; D perhaps matches TRBD1 (5 bases). Trimming pared 5 bases from V and 1 base from J, leaving 14 bases between. Germline V gene data show CDR1 as SGHTA and CDR2 as FQGNSA. The CDR3 has 15 amino acids. CDR3 region: CASSQQVGTNTEAFF. The CDR3 region has the DNA TGTGCCAGCAGCCAACAGGTGGGAACGAACACTGAAGCTTTCTTT. Full variable domain (rest looked up from reference TRBV7-2 and TRBJ1-1): GAGVSQSPSNKVTEKGKDVELRCDPISGHTALYWYRQSLGQGLEFLIYFQGNSAPDKSGLPSDRFSAERTGGSVSTLTIQRTQQEDSAVYLCASSQQVGTNTEAFFGQGTRLTVV.

The chain joins TRBV7-8 to TRBJ2-7; 7 nucleotides align to TRBD1. With 7 bases clipped from V and 2 bases from J, the junction kept 2 bases outside the gene matches. Germline V gives CDR1 SGHVS, CDR2 FQNEAQ. This CDR3 region has 12 residues. CDR3: CASTDRAYEQYF. DNA of the CDR3: TGTGCCAGCACCGACAGGGCCTACGAGCAGTACTTC.

The rearrangement links TRBV27 to TRBJ2-1; D not resolved. V lost 6 bases to trimming and J lost 1 base, with 7 bases between them. The CDR3 is made up of 13 amino acids. Germline assignment: CDR1 MNHEY and CDR2 SMNVEV (reference sequence). CDR3 sequence (DNA): TGTGCCAGCAGGGAGATATCCTACAATGAGCAGTTCTTC. This sequence encodes CASREISYNEQFF.

The chain combines TRBV19 with TRBJ1-1, with D possibly being TRBD1 (5 bases). Germline lookup yields CDR1 LNHDA and CDR2 SQIVND (reference sequence). The CDR3 runs 16 residues. V was shortened by 5 bases and J by 3 bases, with 19 bases between the two germline ends. This chain's CDR3 is CASSQGRPAGDTEAFF. The CDR3 DNA reads as TGTGCCAGTAGTCAGGGACGCCCGGCGGGGGACACTGAAGCTTTCTTT.

The J gene is TRBJ2-7, the V gene TRBV6-5, with D perhaps TRBD2 (6 bases). Between the trimmed V and J ends, which lost 2 bases and 2 bases, there was a span of 10 bases. The CDR3 sequence is 14 residues long. Germline V gene lookup returns CDR1 MNHEY and CDR2 SVGAGI. The CDR3 here is CASSYGTSAYEQYF. In DNA form, the CDR3 reads TGTGCCAGCAGTTACGGGACTTCAGCCTACGAGCAGTACTTC.

The chain carries TRBV5-1 and TRBJ2-2; weak D call: TRBD2 (5 bases). Looked up from germline, CDR1 is SGHRS and CDR2 is YFSETQ. The V and J ends lost 5 bases and 3 bases respectively, with 11 bases between them. This CDR3 is built from 14 residues. The CDR3 loop reads CASRGRTDTGELFF. The CDR3, as DNA: TGCGCCAGCAGGGGAAGGACTGACACCGGGGAGCTGTTTTTT.

The chain couples TRBV7-3 to TRBJ2-3; 8 bases agree with TRBD2. The germline V gene has CDR1 SGHTA and CDR2 FQGTGA. The CDR3 runs 15 residues. The V gene end was trimmed by 2 bases and the J gene end by 4 bases; junction bases not matched to a gene: 5. The CDR3 spells CASSLGAGAADTQYF. In DNA form, the CDR3 reads TGTGCCAGCAGCTTAGGAGCGGGGGCGGCAGATACGCAGTATTTT. The whole variable domain, filled in from reference TRBV7-3 and TRBJ2-3, reads GAGVSQTPSNKVTEKGKYVELRCDPISGHTALYWYRQSLGQGPEFLIYFQGTGAADDSGLPNDRFFAVRPEGSVSTLKIQRTERGDSAVYLCASSLGAGAADTQYFGPGTRLTVL.

This sequence joins TRBV15 and TRBJ1-6, with 9 bases fitting TRBD1. Trimming at V came to 8 bases and at J to 8 bases, leaving 13 bases not matched to a gene. This CDR3 spans 16 amino acids. CDR1 and CDR2 from the germline V gene are LNHNV and YYDKDF (reference sequence). CDR3 sequence reads: CATAGTGGPSDSPLHF. In DNA, the CDR3 is TGTGCCACCGCCGGAACAGGGGGCCCATCCGATTCACCCCTCCACTTT.

The chain combines TRBV2 with TRBJ2-1, with 8 bases that match TRBD1. The V segment lost 7 bases and the J segment 6 bases; nucleotides outside the gene matches: 11. CDR1 is SNHLY, CDR2 FYNNEI, per germline. The CDR3 contains 15 residues. The CDR3 loop reads CASTLGRGPGNEQFF. The CDR3 coding sequence is TGTGCCAGCACCCTTGGCAGGGGGCCGGGCAATGAGCAGTTCTTC.

The rearrangement joins TRBV29-1 to TRBJ1-1, with TRBD1 identical over 8 bases. CDR1 is SQVTM, CDR2 ANQGSEA, per germline. The junction had 6 bases not matched to a gene; V was cut back by 3 bases and J by 0 bases. The CDR3 consists of 15 residues. This chain's CDR3 is CSVDGATGVNTEAFF. CDR3 bases: TGCAGCGTTGATGGGGCGACAGGGGTGAACACTGAAGCTTTCTTT.

The J gene is TRBJ2-7, the V gene TRBV4-2; the match to TRBD1 covers 12 bases. The CDR3 length is 15 residues. Germline-derived CDR1 and CDR2 are LGHNA and YNFKEQ. With V trimmed by 3 bases and J by 0 bases, 0 bases remained unmatched. CDR3 protein: CASSQGQGASYEQYF. As DNA, the CDR3 is TGTGCCAGCAGCCAGGGACAGGGGGCCTCCTACGAGCAGTACTTC.

The rearrangement links TRBV30 to TRBJ2-7, with 8 bases matching TRBD2. The CDR3 extends over 14 amino acids. Germline V lookup: CDR1 GTSNPN, CDR2 SVGIG (reference sequence). V shed 2 bases and J 5 bases; nucleotides not matched to a gene: 8. The CDR3 reads CAWSPGLGNDEQYF. The CDR3 DNA is TGTGCCTGGAGTCCGGGACTAGGAAACGACGAGCAGTACTTC. Complete variable domain (other parts from reference TRBV30 and TRBJ2-7): SQTIHQWPATLVQPVGSPLSLECTVEGTSNPNLYWYRQAAGRGLQLLFYSVGIGQISSEVPQNLSASRPQDRQFILSSKKLLLSDSGFYLCAWSPGLGNDEQYFGPGTRLTVT.

This rearrangement joins TRBV19 to TRBJ1-5; 7 bases are shared with TRBD1. The trim removed 5 bases at V and 15 bases at J, leaving 10 bases unmatched. The CDR3 has 12 residues. Germline lookup yields CDR1 LNHDA and CDR2 SQIVND (reference sequence). The CDR3 protein is CASSPDRGPAHF. In nucleotides, the CDR3 is TGTGCCAGTAGTCCCGATAGGGGGCCAGCGCATTTT.

The J gene is TRBJ2-5, the V gene TRBV19; weak D call: TRBD1 (5 bases). Trimming shortened V by 1 base and J by 5 bases, and 14 bases separated the two germline ends. This CDR3 region has 15 residues. Germline V gene lookup returns CDR1 LNHDA and CDR2 SQIVND (reference sequence). CDR3 in amino acids: CASSIVAGLQETQYF. The CDR3 region has the DNA TGTGCCAGTAGTATAGTGGCAGGGTTACAGGAGACCCAGTACTTC.

This clone has only one observation. The chain is built from TRBV30 and TRBJ2-5; 10 bases align to TRBD1. Gene TRBJ2-7 matches the end of the DNA better, so the J call may be wrong. This CDR3 comprises 11 residues. Per the germline V gene, CDR1 is GTSNPN and CDR2 is SVGIG (reference sequence). CDR3 nucleotide sequence: TGTGCCACGGACAGGGGGTACGAGCAGTACTTC. It codes for CATDRGYEQYF.

This chain links TRBV2 with TRBJ2-5; weak D call: TRBD1 (6 bases). V lost 7 bases, J lost 5 bases, and 17 bases lay in between. The CDR3 loop spans 14 amino acids. The germline V gene has CDR1 SNHLY and CDR2 FYNNEI. This chain's CDR3 is CASTRRDISETQYF. CDR3 nucleotide sequence: TGTGCCAGCACCCGAAGGGACATAAGCGAGACCCAGTACTTC.

In regard to this clone: It is likely a read error, because the conserved phenylalanine at the end of the CDR3 is missing. The DNA is omitted, as the CDR3 cannot be located on it reliably, and the CDR3 follows TCRdb's listing. The chain recombines TRBV11-2 with TRBJ2-7; the table's D call TRBD2 went unverified against the DNA. The germline V gene has CDR1 SGHAT and CDR2 FQNNGV. The CDR3 is 13 residues long, counting both termini. The CDR3 sequence is CASSWGLSLPTIS.

The chain combines TRBV27 with TRBJ1-5; TRBD1 agrees at 8 bases. After removal of 5 bases from V and 4 bases from J, the junction contained 7 bases not matched to a gene. Germline values: CDR1 MNHEY, CDR2 SMNVEV (reference sequence). This CDR3 region has 15 residues. The CDR3 DNA is TGTGCCAGCAGTCCGCGGACAGGGATAAATCAGCCCCAGCATTTT. Translating it yields CASSPRTGINQPQHF.

The rearrangement links TRBV13 to TRBJ2-2, with 7 positions matching TRBD1. Germline V CDR1 and CDR2: PRHDT, FYEKMQ (reference sequence). CDR3 size: 18 residues. Germline trimming cut 4 bases from V and 0 bases from J; bases unmatched to any gene: 11. CDR3 sequence (DNA): TGTGCCAGCAGCTCGTTACTAGGGGGCGGTACGAACACCGGGGAGCTGTTTTTT. Protein sequence: CASSSLLGGGTNTGELFF.

The gene calls are TRBV7-9 and TRBJ2-7; TRBD1 matches at 9 bases. Per germline, CDR1 SEHNR and CDR2 FQNEAQ (reference sequence). CDR3 size: 13 residues. The ends lost 6 bases at V and 3 bases at J; junction bases unmatched: 3. CDR3 sequence (DNA): TGTGCCAGCAGGAGGGGACAGGGCTACGAGCAGTACTTC. As protein: CASRRGQGYEQYF.

This clone turned up a few times. The gene calls are TRBV4-1 and TRBJ2-1, with 15 bases lining up with TRBD2. The CDR3 consists of 17 residues. V lost 2 bases to trimming and J lost 6 bases; unmatched junction nucleotides: 5. Germline V gives CDR1 MGHRA, CDR2 YSYEKL. This chain's CDR3 is CASSQIGGLAGGNEQFF. DNA for the CDR3: TGCGCCAGCAGCCAAATAGGGGGACTAGCGGGGGGCAATGAGCAGTTCTTC.

This clone was seen once. The chain recombines TRBV4-2 with TRBJ1-6; D perhaps matches TRBD1 (5 bases). This CDR3 region has 16 residues. Trimming shortened V by 4 bases and J by 10 bases, and 20 bases separated the two germline ends. In germline, CDR1 is LGHNA, CDR2 YNFKEQ. The CDR3 loop is CASSLGQGRVLSPLHF. Here the CDR3 DNA reads TGTGCCAGCAGCCTAGGGCAGGGCAGGGTATTGTCACCCCTCCACTTT.

The chain combines TRBV4-2 with TRBJ2-3; TRBD2 matches at 8 bases. CDR1 is LGHNA, CDR2 YNFKEQ, per germline. Trimming took 3 bases from V and 4 from J; bases not matched to a gene: 9. The CDR3 loop spans 16 amino acids. The CDR3 DNA is TGTGCCAGCAGCCACCCACCGGGCGGGGGGTCAGATACGCAGTATTTT. Translation gives CASSHPPGGGSDTQYF.

V usage is TRBV19 and J usage is TRBJ2-7; the match to TRBD2 covers 10 bases. The CDR3 runs 15 residues. With 3 bases clipped from V and 4 bases from J, the junction kept 6 bases outside the gene matches. The germline gives CDR1 LNHDA, CDR2 SQIVND (reference sequence). The CDR3 DNA sequence: TGTGCCAGTAGTATGTCTAGCGGGAGTGGTTACGAGCAGTACTTC. As protein: CASSMSSGSGYEQYF. The whole variable domain, filled in from reference TRBV19 and TRBJ2-7, reads DGGITQSPKYLFRKEGQNVTLSCEQNLNHDAMYWYRQDPGQGLRLIYYSQIVNDFQKGDIAEGYSVSREKKESFPLTVTSAQKNPTAFYLCASSMSSGSGYEQYFGPGTRLTVT.